The 24 T cell receptor beta chains below come from one sample, sequenced in a study of identical twins. TCRdb ran MiXCR on the 5' RACE reads and lists one entry per CDR3 protein. The sample includes about 660,000 distinct CDR3 sequences, more than 6.5% of them seen just once. These data are also associated with another study on yellow fever vaccine responses in identical twins.

Sequencing input: PBMCs. The origin of the receptors is a woman aged 18-29 years in good health.

This clonotype was observed a few times. The chain combines TRBV3-1 with TRBJ2-2; D is possibly TRBD2 (5 bases). Trimming took 0 bases from V and 4 from J, leaving 15 bases between them. The CDR3 sequence is 17 residues long. CDR1 and CDR2 (germline): LGHDT, YNNKEL (reference sequence). CDR3 sequence (DNA): TGTGCCAGCAGCCAAGAGCCGGACTCAACCCTCACCGGGGAGCTGTTTTTT. It specifies CASSQEPDSTLTGELFF.

This clonotype was picked up a small number of times. V gene TRBV6-5 combines with J gene TRBJ1-6; D gene ambiguous. There are 15 residues in the CDR3. V gave up 2 bases and J gave up 3 bases, with 8 bases separating them. Germline-derived CDR1 and CDR2 are MNHEY and SVGAGI. CDR3 loop: CASSYKGYYNSPLHF. DNA for the CDR3: TGTGCCAGCAGTTACAAGGGATACTATAATTCACCCCTCCACTTT.

This chain connects TRBV20-1 to TRBJ2-1; the match to TRBD2 covers 12 bases. CDR3 length equals 19 residues. The germline V gene encodes CDR1 DFQATT and CDR2 SNEGSKA (reference sequence). J was trimmed by 7 bases and V by 5 bases; bases with no gene match: 21. The CDR3 spells CSAPAQFSASGGAGNEQFF. For the CDR3, the DNA is TGCAGTGCTCCCGCGCAGTTTTCGGCTAGCGGGGGGGCTGGGAATGAGCAGTTCTTC.

This clonotype was seen only a few times. This rearrangement joins TRBV5-1 to TRBJ2-5, with TRBD2 matching 7 bases. The CDR3 has 15 residues. From germline, CDR1 is SGHRS and CDR2 YFSETQ. V lost 6 bases and J lost 1; bases outside the gene matches: 9. The CDR3 reads CASTGVGGFQETQYF. CDR3 DNA sequence: TGCGCCAGCACCGGAGTGGGGGGGTTCCAAGAGACCCAGTACTTC.

This chain joins TRBV9 and TRBJ1-2; D is uncertain. The CDR3 totals 15 residues. The germline gives CDR1 SGDLS, CDR2 YYNGEE. The V end lost 1 base, the J end lost 6 bases, and 16 bases lay between the germline ends. The CDR3 loop is CASSVSRPGRDGYTF. The CDR3 DNA follows: TGTGCCAGCAGCGTATCCCGACCCGGGCGGGATGGCTACACCTTC.

This clonotype was picked up many times. The chain employs TRBV3-1 and TRBJ2-7; a weak D match, TRBD1 (5 bases). Germline V gene sequence: CDR1 LGHDT, CDR2 YNNKEL (reference sequence). The CDR3 has 14 amino acids. Trimming took off 4 bases at V and 1 base at J, with 11 bases between the two ends. CDR3 sequence: CASSPRTKSYEQYF. The CDR3 DNA is TGTGCCAGCAGCCCCCGGACAAAATCCTACGAGCAGTACTTC.

The V gene is TRBV7-9, the J gene TRBJ2-1; D is uncertain. There are 11 residues in the CDR3. CDR1 and CDR2 (germline): SEHNR, FQNEAQ (reference sequence). Trimming shortened V by 1 base and J by 15 bases, and 10 bases separated the two germline ends. The CDR3 coding sequence is TGTGCCAGCAGCTTAGAAGGCGTGCGGTTCTTC. It codes for CASSLEGVRFF. The variable domain in full, with the rest retrieved from reference TRBV7-9 and TRBJ2-1, is DTGVSQNPRHKITKRGQNVTFRCDPISEHNRLYWYRQTLGQGPEFLTYFQNEAQLEKSRLLSDRFSAERPKGSFSTLEIQRTEQGDSAMYLCASSLEGVRFFGPGTRLTVL.

This clonotype appeared many times. CDR3 amino acids: CASSLVLAGVYEQFF. As DNA, the CDR3 is TGTGCCAGCAGCTTAGTGCTAGCGGGAGTCTATGAGCAGTTCTTC. The chain employs TRBV11-2 and TRBJ2-1; 10 bases are a match to TRBD2. CDR1 and CDR2 from the germline V gene are SGHAT and FQNNGV. Germline trimming cut 1 base from V and 8 bases from J; bases unmatched to any gene: 5. The CDR3 is 15 residues long.

The chain joins TRBV9 to TRBJ2-7, with no clear D. From germline, CDR1 is SGDLS and CDR2 YYNGEE. There are 14 residues in the CDR3. Trimming cost V 5 bases and J 1 base, with 13 bases left between them. The CDR3 nucleotides are TGTGCCAGCAGTGCCCGCGACCTGTCCTACGAGCAGTACTTC. Residues: CASSARDLSYEQYF.

There are a few counts of this clonotype. This rearrangement joins TRBV9 to TRBJ1-6; unclear D gene. V lost 0 bases and J lost 10, with 11 bases in between. The CDR3 extends over 14 amino acids. Germline V gene data show CDR1 as SGDLS and CDR2 as YYNGEE. CDR3 sequence: CASSVGNGNSPLHF. DNA of the CDR3: TGTGCCAGCAGCGTAGGTAATGGGAACTCACCCCTCCACTTT. Variable domain in full (rest from reference TRBV9 and TRBJ1-6): DSGVTQTPKHLITATGQRVTLRCSPRSGDLSVYWYQQSLDQGLQFLIQYYNGEERAKGNILERFSAQQFPDLHSELNLSSLELGDSALYFCASSVGNGNSPLHFGNGTRLTVT.

The chain uses TRBV3-1 and TRBJ1-1; 7 bases line up with TRBD1. In germline, CDR1 is LGHDT, CDR2 YNNKEL (reference sequence). The V and J ends lost 2 bases and 4 bases, in that order; junction bases with no gene match: 1. The CDR3 runs 13 residues. CDR3 sequence (DNA): TGTGCCAGCAGCCAATCAGGGGGCACTGAAGCTTTCTTT. Translation: CASSQSGGTEAFF.

The gene calls are TRBV27 and TRBJ2-3, with TRBD2 as a possible D gene (5 bases). CDR3 length: 16 residues. Germline V gene lookup returns CDR1 MNHEY and CDR2 SMNVEV (reference sequence). The ends were cut back, 8 bases at V and 2 bases at J, with 20 bases in the middle. CDR3 bases: TGTGCCAGCGAACCCGTGAGGGCTCCCCCCACAGATACGCAGTATTTT. Translating gives CASEPVRAPPTDTQYF.

The rearrangement joins TRBV7-9 to TRBJ2-5; 7 nucleotides match TRBD2. J gave up 5 bases and V 1 base, and 10 bases lay outside the gene matches. Per the germline V gene, CDR1 is SEHNR and CDR2 is FQNEAQ (reference sequence). The CDR3 totals 16 residues. The CDR3, as DNA: TGTGCCAGCAGCTTAGGCATGATGCAGGGAGGGGAGACCCAGTACTTC. Amino acid sequence: CASSLGMMQGGETQYF.

This clonotype was seen more than once but under ten times. The genes are TRBV29-1 and TRBJ2-7; D possibly corresponds to TRBD2 (6 bases). The V end was cut by 6 bases, the J end by 2 bases, with 14 bases between. Germline V lookup: CDR1 SQVTM, CDR2 ANQGSEA. This CDR3 is built from 13 residues. CDR3 sequence reads: CSVRGGLTYEQYF. CDR3 sequence (DNA): TGCAGCGTGCGGGGAGGTCTTACCTACGAGCAGTACTTC.

This clonotype has just a few counts. The gene calls are TRBV29-1 and TRBJ2-1; D not resolved. Germline values: CDR1 SQVTM, CDR2 ANQGSEA. The ends were cut back, 7 bases at V and 9 bases at J, with 19 bases in the middle. The CDR3 runs 13 residues. The CDR3 protein is CSALAWGVGEQFF. CDR3 nucleotides: TGCAGCGCCCTCGCTTGGGGTGTTGGTGAGCAGTTCTTC.

The chain recombines TRBV10-2 with TRBJ2-7, with D perhaps TRBD2 (5 bases). CDR1 is WSHSY, CDR2 SAAADI, per germline. Trimming cost V 4 bases and J 0 bases, with 13 bases left between them. The CDR3 extends over 15 amino acids. The CDR3: CASSVSGLTSYEQYF. CDR3 DNA sequence: TGCGCCAGCAGTGTCAGTGGACTTACCTCCTACGAGCAGTACTTC.

This clonotype was recorded a few times. The CDR3 DNA reads TGCAGCGGGATAGAGGGGATGGACCACGAGCAGTACTTC. It specifies CSGIEGMDHEQYF. The rearrangement links TRBV20-1 to TRBJ2-7; D may correspond to TRBD1 or TRBD2 (5 bases each). Germline V lookup: CDR1 DFQATT, CDR2 SNEGSKA (reference sequence). This CDR3 has 13 residues.

J is TRBJ2-1 and V is TRBV27; D may be TRBD1 or TRBD2 (5 bases each). V gave up 7 bases and J gave up 2 bases, with 21 bases separating them. Germline CDR1 reads MNHEY; CDR2 reads SMNVEV (reference sequence). CDR3 length: 17 amino acids. CDR3 DNA sequence: TGTGCCAGCAACCCAACCCCCGGGGCCAGGACCTACAATGAGCAGTTCTTC. This codes for CASNPTPGARTYNEQFF.

V and J are TRBV7-9 and TRBJ2-7, with D possibly matching TRBD2 (5 bases). This CDR3 is built from 13 residues. V shed 11 bases and J shed 4 bases, with 18 bases lying between them. In germline, CDR1 is SEHNR, CDR2 FQNEAQ (reference sequence). CDR3 DNA sequence: TGTGCCGCAGGAGTCCGGGATGCATACGAGCAGTACTTC. Protein: CAAGVRDAYEQYF.

In this sample, this clonotype turned up many times. As DNA, the CDR3 is TGTGCCAGCAGCACGGTTAAGAGACAGGGGTGGATCACTGAAGCTTTCTTT. Its translation: CASSTVKRQGWITEAFF. The chain couples TRBV27 to TRBJ1-1; 8 positions match TRBD1. This CDR3 is 17 amino acids long. V was pared by 6 bases and J by 4 bases, with 16 bases of the junction left unmatched. Germline V lookup: CDR1 MNHEY, CDR2 SMNVEV (reference sequence).

This clonotype was detected only a few times. The chain employs TRBV6-4 and TRBJ2-7; D gene unclear. CDR1 is MRHNA, CDR2 SNTAGT, per germline. V shed 2 bases and J shed 4 bases, with 9 bases lying between them. The CDR3 is 13 amino acids. The CDR3 DNA follows: TGTGCCAGCAGTGACGTGGAGCATTACGAGCAGTACTTC. Amino acids: CASSDVEHYEQYF.

There are many counts of this clonotype. The V gene is TRBV4-2, the J gene TRBJ2-7; D remains unclear. This CDR3 comprises 15 residues. Germline V gene sequence: CDR1 LGHNA, CDR2 YNFKEQ. Trimming cost V 3 bases and J 2 bases, with 14 bases left between them. As DNA, the CDR3 is TGTGCCAGCAGCCAGGAAACCTCGGCCCCCTACGAGCAGTACTTC. It is translated as CASSQETSAPYEQYF.

This clonotype was counted only a few times. V gene TRBV28 combines with J gene TRBJ2-7; 15 positions match TRBD2. Germline assignment: CDR1 MDHEN and CDR2 SYDVKM. The CDR3 has 18 amino acids. Trimming took 5 bases from V and 3 from J; bases not matched to a gene: 11. The CDR3 spells CASSPGGLAGGRGYEQYF. CDR3 DNA sequence: TGTGCCAGCAGTCCGGGGGGACTAGCGGGAGGACGTGGCTACGAGCAGTACTTC.

This clonotype came up a few times. V usage is TRBV14 and J usage is TRBJ2-5; no clear D gene. The germline CDR1 and CDR2 sequences are SGHDN and FVKESK. This CDR3 spans 14 amino acids. Trimming took 1 base from V and 2 from J, leaving 8 bases between them. CDR3: CASSQVYFQETQYF. CDR3 DNA: TGTGCCAGCAGCCAAGTCTACTTTCAAGAGACCCAGTACTTC. The full variable domain, rest sourced from reference TRBV14 and TRBJ2-5, is EAGVTQFPSHSVIEKGQTVTLRCDPISGHDNLYWYRRVMGKEIKFLLHFVKESKQDESGMPNNRFLAERTGGTYSTLKVQPAELEDSGVYFCASSQVYFQETQYFGPGTRLLVL.